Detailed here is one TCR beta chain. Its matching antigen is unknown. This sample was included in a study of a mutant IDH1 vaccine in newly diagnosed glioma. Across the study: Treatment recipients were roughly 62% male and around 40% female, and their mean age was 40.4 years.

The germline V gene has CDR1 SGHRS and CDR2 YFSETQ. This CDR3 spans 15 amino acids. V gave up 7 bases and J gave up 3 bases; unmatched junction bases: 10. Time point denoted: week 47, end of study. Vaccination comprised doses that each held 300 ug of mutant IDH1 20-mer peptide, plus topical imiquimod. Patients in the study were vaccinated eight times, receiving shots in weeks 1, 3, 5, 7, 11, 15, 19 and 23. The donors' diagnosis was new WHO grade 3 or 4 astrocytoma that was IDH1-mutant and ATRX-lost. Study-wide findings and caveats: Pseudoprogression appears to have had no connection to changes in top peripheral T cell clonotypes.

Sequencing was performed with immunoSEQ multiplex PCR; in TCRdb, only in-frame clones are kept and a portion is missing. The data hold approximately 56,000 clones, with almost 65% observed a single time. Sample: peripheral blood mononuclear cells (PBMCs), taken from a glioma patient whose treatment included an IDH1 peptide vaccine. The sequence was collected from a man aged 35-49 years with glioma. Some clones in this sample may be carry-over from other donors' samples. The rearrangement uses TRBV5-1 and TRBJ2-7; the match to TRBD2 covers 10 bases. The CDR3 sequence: CASQLTSSGGYEQYF. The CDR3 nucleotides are TGCGCCAGCCAACTAACGTCTAGCGGGGGCTACGAGCAGTACTTC.